This is a list of T cell receptor beta chains from one sample in a study of T cell repertoires in aging, cancer and after chemotherapy. TCRdb itself ran the multiplex PCR reads through MiXCR, one entry per CDR3 protein. The data contain about 6,200 distinct CDR3 sequences, 27% of them singletons. Sequenced sample: blood. These receptors were collected from a human donor in good health. The CDR3 runs from the conserved cysteine through the conserved F or W. The order of the fields is CDR3 protein, CDR3 DNA, V gene, clone size, D gene, J gene. The D gene is left open where the match is weak. Size tells how often a clone was seen (once, few, many) or the class of an expanded clone, and some rows leave it out.

CASSEAIDGLGTEAFF TGTGCCAGCAGTGAAGCGATTGACGGGTTGGGCACTGAAGCTTTCTTT TRBV6-1 medium-sized - TRBJ1-1
CATRERSHNEQFF TGTGCCACCAGGGAGCGATCTCACAATGAGCAGTTCTTC TRBV24-1 - - TRBJ2-1
CASSANREGAGGEQYF TGTGCCAGCAGTGCAAACAGGGAGGGGGCTGGGGGCGAGCAGTACTTC TRBV27 medium-sized - TRBJ2-7
CAINNEGLGSNEQFF TGTGCCATCAATAACGAGGGGTTGGGAAGCAATGAGCAGTTCTTC TRBV10-3 - - TRBJ2-1
CSAEGGLKPYEQYF TGCAGTGCTGAGGGAGGACTCAAACCCTACGAGCAGTACTTC TRBV20-1 - - TRBJ2-7
CASSLGISTDTQYF TGTGCCAGCAGCTTGGGAATTAGCACAGATACGCAGTATTTT TRBV7-3 medium-sized - TRBJ2-3
CASSPRTGIGVDEQFF TGTGCCAGCAGCCCCCGGACAGGAATCGGGGTCGATGAGCAGTTCTTC TRBV5-4 few TRBD1 TRBJ2-1
CASEGGSNQPQHF TGTGCCAGTGAGGGGGGGAGCAATCAGCCCCAGCATTTT TRBV28 - - TRBJ1-5
CASGTREHSYEQYF TGTGCCAGCGGAACCCGGGAACACTCCTACGAGCAGTACTTC TRBV25-1 - - TRBJ2-7
CASSLAHLPGIITKGGNTIYF TGTGCCAGCAGCTTAGCCCACTTACCTGGGATCATCACTAAGGGCGGAAACACCATATATTTT TRBV7-9 - - TRBJ1-3
CASSPRQGDHEKLFF TGTGCCAGCAGTCCAAGACAGGGTGATCATGAAAAACTGTTTTTT TRBV12-3/TRBV12-4 medium-sized TRBD1 TRBJ1-4
CSARDLLARTYNEQFF TGCAGTGCTAGAGATCTACTAGCCCGTACCTACAATGAGCAGTTCTTC TRBV20-1 once - TRBJ2-1
CASTSTSGTDTQYF TGTGCCAGTACGTCAACTAGCGGCACAGATACGCAGTATTTT TRBV19 medium-sized TRBD2 TRBJ2-3
CSAIRFNQPQHF TGCAGTGCTATCAGGTTTAATCAGCCCCAGCATTTT TRBV20-1 - - TRBJ1-5
CASSPRRQGSSYNEQFF TGTGCCAGCAGCCCCCGCCGACAGGGAAGCTCCTACAATGAGCAGTTCTTC TRBV7-6 - TRBD1 TRBJ2-1
CASSESYSPNTGELFF TGTGCCAGCAGTGAATCGTACAGCCCGAACACCGGGGAGCTGTTTTTT TRBV25-1 - - TRBJ2-2
CSALEGLSGADTQYF TGCAGTGCTCTAGAGGGACTATCGGGAGCAGATACGCAGTATTTT TRBV20-1 - TRBD2 TRBJ2-3
CSADLGGLNTEAFF TGCAGTGCGGACCTAGGGGGCCTGAACACTGAAGCTTTCTTT TRBV20-1 medium-sized TRBD1 TRBJ1-1
CASSYSGRGDTQYF TGTGCCAGCAGCTATAGCGGGAGAGGAGATACGCAGTATTTT TRBV7-2 few TRBD2 TRBJ2-3
CASSLQGAGETQYF TGTGCCAGCAGCTTACAGGGGGCGGGAGAGACCCAGTACTTC TRBV11-3 - TRBD1 TRBJ2-5
CASSWGFSGANVLTF TGTGCCAGTAGTTGGGGGTTCTCTGGGGCCAACGTCCTGACTTTC TRBV19 medium-sized - TRBJ2-6
CASSFGTGYSNQPQHF TGTGCCAGCAGTTTCGGGACAGGATATAGCAATCAGCCCCAGCATTTT TRBV6-5 - TRBD1 TRBJ1-5
CASSTNSAGEQFF TGTGCCAGTAGTACCAACTCAGCTGGGGAGCAGTTCTTC TRBV19 once - TRBJ2-1
CASSGTGGDEQYF TGTGCCAGCAGTGGGACAGGGGGCGACGAGCAGTACTTC TRBV6-4 - TRBD1 TRBJ2-7
CSVDGGLDTQYF TGCAGCGTTGACGGAGGATTGGATACGCAGTATTTT TRBV29-1 medium-sized - TRBJ2-3
CASSAGPKVTDTQYF TGTGCCAGCTCTGCGGGCCCGAAGGTCACAGATACGCAGTATTTT TRBV18 - - TRBJ2-3
CASSLGYGQGPSGNTIYF TGTGCCAGCAGCCTAGGTTACGGACAGGGACCTTCTGGAAACACCATATATTTT TRBV7-9 medium-sized TRBD1 TRBJ1-3
CASSLGRRESYNEQFF TGTGCCAGCAGCTTAGGGCGGCGGGAATCCTACAATGAGCAGTTCTTC TRBV11-3 few - TRBJ2-1
CASSLSGNSYNEQFF TGTGCCAGCAGTTTATCGGGAAACTCCTACAATGAGCAGTTCTTC TRBV27 - - TRBJ2-1
CASPNGSPLHF TGTGCCAGCCCCAACGGGTCACCCCTCCACTTT TRBV5-5 medium-sized - TRBJ1-6
CATSDPSGGAGYGYTF TGTGCCACCAGTGACCCGTCGGGGGGCGCCGGTTATGGCTACACCTTC TRBV24-1 few - TRBJ1-2
CSARDGEREGLETQYF TGCAGTGCTAGAGATGGGGAGCGGGAGGGGCTAGAGACCCAGTACTTC TRBV20-1 - TRBD2 TRBJ2-5
CSAPPGQGGGETQYF TGCAGTGCCCCACCCGGACAGGGGGGGGGAGAGACCCAGTACTTC TRBV20-1 few TRBD1 TRBJ2-5
CAWSRGRDEKLFF TGTGCCTGGAGTAGGGGGCGGGATGAAAAACTGTTTTTT TRBV30 medium-sized TRBD1 TRBJ1-4
CSVEVLATRGEQFF TGCAGCGTTGAGGTCCTAGCCACAAGAGGTGAGCAGTTCTTC TRBV29-1 medium-sized - TRBJ2-1
CSASDFRETQYF TGCAGTGCTTCGGACTTTCGGGAGACCCAGTACTTC TRBV20-1 medium-sized - TRBJ2-5
CASSWAMGQTRGNEKLFF TGTGCCAGTAGTTGGGCGATGGGACAGACCAGAGGAAATGAAAAACTGTTTTTT TRBV19 medium-sized TRBD1 TRBJ1-4
CSAATVRWYEQFF TGCAGTGCCGCGACGGTGAGATGGTATGAGCAGTTCTTC TRBV20-1 medium-sized - TRBJ2-1
CASSPPVGTVQETQYF TGTGCCAGCTCACCCCCTGTCGGGACAGTTCAAGAGACCCAGTACTTC TRBV18 few TRBD1 TRBJ2-5
CASSVGGRNEQFF TGTGCCAGCAGCGTAGGGGGTAGGAACGAGCAGTTCTTC TRBV9 - - TRBJ2-1
CASSLGTSGRDTDTQYF TGTGCCAGCAGCTTGGGGACTAGCGGGAGGGACACAGATACGCAGTATTTT TRBV6-2/TRBV6-3 - TRBD2 TRBJ2-3
CASSSFLYRTEPGETQYF TGTGCCAGCAGCTCTTTCTTATATCGGACAGAACCTGGGGAGACCCAGTACTTC TRBV7-9 few - TRBJ2-5
CASQPNPFAGEGDEQFF TGTGCCAGCCAACCAAACCCATTTGCGGGAGAGGGCGATGAGCAGTTCTTC TRBV3-1 - TRBD2 TRBJ2-1
CATSRALEGNQPQHF TGTGCCACCAGCAGAGCCCTCGAGGGGAATCAGCCCCAGCATTTT TRBV15 medium-sized - TRBJ1-5
CSVELAVYNEQFF TGCAGCGTTGAACTAGCGGTATACAATGAGCAGTTCTTC TRBV29-1 medium-sized TRBD2 TRBJ2-1
CATSDTGGPADTQYF TGTGCCACCAGTGATACGGGAGGGCCCGCAGATACGCAGTATTTT TRBV24-1 few TRBD2 TRBJ2-3
CASSYSGRGNYGYTF TGTGCCAGCAGCTACTCTGGACGGGGTAACTATGGCTACACCTTC TRBV7-9 medium-sized - TRBJ1-2
CASWAGFARNTIYF TGTGCCAGCTGGGCGGGGTTCGCTCGGAACACCATATATTTT TRBV6-1 medium-sized - TRBJ1-3
CASSRRGDSPLHF TGTGCCAGCAGTCGCAGAGGAGACTCACCCCTCCACTTT TRBV2 - - TRBJ1-6
CASSPRQSNQPQHF TGTGCCAGCTCACCACGGCAGAGCAATCAGCCCCAGCATTTT TRBV18 - - TRBJ1-5
CASSLVGRDDRNEQFF TGTGCCAGCAGCTTGGTGGGGCGGGACGATCGAAATGAGCAGTTCTTC TRBV28 - - TRBJ2-1
CASSLGGAGANVLTF TGTGCCAGCAGCTTGGGGGGGGCTGGGGCCAACGTCCTGACTTTC TRBV5-8 - - TRBJ2-6